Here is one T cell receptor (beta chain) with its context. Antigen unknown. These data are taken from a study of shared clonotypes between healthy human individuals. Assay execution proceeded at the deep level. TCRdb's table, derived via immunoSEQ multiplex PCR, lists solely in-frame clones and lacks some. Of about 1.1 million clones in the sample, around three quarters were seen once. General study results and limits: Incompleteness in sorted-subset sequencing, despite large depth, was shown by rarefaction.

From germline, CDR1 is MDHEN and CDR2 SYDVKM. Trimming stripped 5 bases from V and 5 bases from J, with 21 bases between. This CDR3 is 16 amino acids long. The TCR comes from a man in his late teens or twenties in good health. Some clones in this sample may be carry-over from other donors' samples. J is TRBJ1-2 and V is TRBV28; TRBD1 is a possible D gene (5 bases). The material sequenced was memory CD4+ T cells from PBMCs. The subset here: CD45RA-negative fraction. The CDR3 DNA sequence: TGTGCCAGCAGTCCCTCGGACGGAGGGGACGTATATGGCTACACCTTC. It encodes CASSPSDGGDVYGYTF.